This T cell receptor (beta chain) derives from a study of Ad26.COV2.S vaccination and SARS-CoV-2 variants. The treatment: roughly 18 received Ad26.COV2.S at low or high dose, single or two shots; roughly five received placebo; per-sample allocation not given. Collection of samples fell on day 63 after the first vaccine or placebo injection. The data were produced by immunoSEQ multiplex PCR, yet TCRdb's version contains in-frame clones alone and is incomplete. The data contain roughly 380,000 clones, around 90% of them singletons. This clone showed up just a few times. The material was peripheral blood, obtained in a trial of Ad26.COV2.S vaccine versus placebo. The receptor comes from a person between 18 and 59 years old who received the Ad26.COV2.S COVID-19 vaccine or a placebo.

The CDR3 DNA is TGCGCCAGCAGCCTTCTCGGGGGCGGCGACAATCAGCCCCAGCATTTT. It yields the protein CASSLLGGGDNQPQHF. J is TRBJ1-5 and V is TRBV4-1; D possibly corresponds to TRBD1 (6 bases). Deletions cut 4 bases from V and 3 bases from J, with 16 bases between. CDR3 length: 16 amino acids. Germline CDR1 is MGHRA and CDR2 is YSYEKL.